This TCR beta chain was captured by sequencing in a study of blood T cells in healthy people across ages. About this clonotype: Its matching antigen is unknown.

Alongside a J-beta primer mix, a sample-barcoded 5' primer served in a second PCR lasting roughly 6 to 11 cycles. MiXCR, applied by TCRdb to the 5' RACE reads, yields one record per CDR3 protein. This table holds fewer than 1,000,000 distinct CDR3 sequences, around two fifths found once. V lost 3 bases to trimming and J lost 7 bases, with 18 bases between them. This CDR3 has 14 residues. The V gene's germline CDR1 is DFQATT and CDR2 SNEGSKA (reference sequence). Study outcomes and limitations: No conclusive comparison of naive versus antigen-experienced cells was possible with unsorted PBMCs.

The chain is built from TRBV20-1 and TRBJ1-2; perhaps TRBD1 as D (5 bases). This sequence was found in a man aged 60 to 69 in good health. The sample was blood. Here the CDR3 DNA reads TGCAGTGCTAGCGGGGCCCCAGGAATTGGTGGCTACACCTTC. Protein product: CSASGAPGIGGYTF.